A single TCR beta chain is shown here with its context. The target of this receptor is not known. Qualities for individual bases were not recorded, and no much larger clone is one base off. This entry belongs to a study of regulatory T cells in long-lasting Graves disease (dated by TCRdb to the early 2020s). Notes on the research overall: Persistent Graves' disease was defined as antithyroid drug treatment for over 5 years with persistently positive TSH receptor autoantibodies. Persistent Graves' disease patients were compared with newly diagnosed Graves' disease patients by peripheral blood TCR sequencing and RNA sequencing. The study was conducted in China and was registered as a clinical trial. TCR sequencing covered some 13 persistent and approximately 20 newly diagnosed Graves' disease patients, around 33 samples in total. In the clinical cohort, patients with persistent Graves' disease had used antithyroid drugs for an average of about 10.3 years. General study outcomes and caveats: The study examined only peripheral blood because the primary lesion, thyroid tissue, could not be accessed. The authors acknowledged the small sample size as a limitation that may reduce accuracy. Persistent patients shared more public clonotypes among themselves (around 3,000) than newly diagnosed patients did (approximately 870). Only the TCR beta chain was sequenced and analyzed. Preferential use of TRBV28, TRBJ1-2 and TRBJ2-5 was observed in persistent disease, whereas TRBV20-1 and TRBJ2-1 were favored in newly diagnosed disease. Compared with newly diagnosed patients, persistent Graves' disease patients had lower TCR Shannon entropy and fewer highly expanded clones, which suggests clonal expansion.

Receptors were amplified or captured by multiplex PCR. The instrument given in TCRdb is Illumina HiSeq 4000. To build TCR beta libraries, CDR3 regions were amplified by Arm-PCR using iRepertoire HTBI primers. PCR products were gel purified before sequencing. The original pipeline was this. Across samples, roughly 60 TRBV and 14 TRBJ segments were identified and used for gene usage analysis of CDR3 amino acid clonotypes. COPE and FqMerger were used to merge filtered high-quality paired reads into contigs. BLAST was used to align contigs to the IMGT TRBV, TRBD and TRBJ reference genes, and CDR3 was defined following IMGT. Clonotypes above 0.1% frequency were classified as highly expanded clones. Repertoire diversity was measured by Shannon entropy, and V-J evenness by the Gini coefficient. A clonotype found in more than one individual was treated as public. TCRdb reprocessing: public reads trimmed at Q25 with fastp, clones called with MiXCR, in-frame beta chains kept. CDR3 protein duplicates are merged, each entry listing the most common genes and DNA. The V and J calls, along with clone size, are taken from TCRdb and not from the paper's own processing. The sample table shows a few hundred thousand distinct CDR3 sequences, and roughly 25% are seen once. Of the sample, 28% falls within the top ten clones.

There are 15 amino acids in the CDR3, from cysteine to phenylalanine inclusive. Only the CDR3 region is kept as DNA, spanning 45 bases read in frame from base 1. As encoded in the germline V gene (reference sequence), CDR1 is SGHAT while CDR2 is FQDESV. Between the V and J ends, shortened by 5 bases and 5 bases respectively, the junction contains 17 bases. Read against the paper, the sample's time point label means: persistent/refractory GD, antithyroid drugs over 5 years with positive TRAb. RNA was extracted from PBMCs in TRIzol for both TCR sequencing and RNA sequencing. The diagnosis of Graves' disease followed American Thyroid Association guidelines. Patients were recruited from an endocrinology department in Xi'an, China. Each patient gave approximately 10 milliliters of peripheral blood, collected in an EDTA anticoagulant tube. Ficoll Paque Plus density gradient separation was used to isolate PBMCs, and no further T cell sorting was done. An Agilent 2100 Bioanalyzer and agarose gel were used to check RNA quality, and a NanoDrop 2000 was used to measure RNA concentration.

The receptor was derived from a woman between 35 and 50 years old with Graves disease. Donor details come from another sample of the same person, matched by shared clones. The chain joins TRBV11-1 to TRBJ2-3; the D segment could be TRBD1, given 5 matching bases. Here the sequenced sample was peripheral blood mononuclear cells (PBMCs), taken when the disease was refractory, from a patient treated with antithyroid drugs. Here the CDR3 is given as CASSHRSRVGDTQYF. The DNA sequence reads TGTGCCAGCAGCCACAGGTCCCGGGTTGGAGATACGCAGTATTTT.